This T cell receptor beta chain is from a study of T cells expressing NK-cell markers. Beta-chain TCR cDNA was generated via 5'RACE template switching with UMIs. Following a re-call of the 5' RACE reads, TCRdb has one entry per CDR3 protein and lacks DNA. This table holds 130,000 to 150,000 distinct CDR3 sequences. This CDR3 region has 14 residues. Sequencing was done on a sample of blood T cells: a sorted CD56 or NKG2C T cell subset, CD4+ or CD8+ T cells, or bulk PBMC T cells (not recorded which). The rearrangement uses TRBV12-3 or TRBV12-4 and TRBJ1-1; the TCRdb D gene call, TRBD1, has no DNA to confirm it. The TCR originated in a young man in good health. The CDR3 loop reads CASSPQGQVLQAFF.